These 4 T cell receptor beta chains share one sample of origin, sequenced in a study of blood T cell repertoires in COVID-19. Some clones are missing from TCRdb's copy, which holds only in-frame ones; the method was immunoSEQ multiplex PCR. The sample consists of some 99,000 clones, roughly nine tenths of them appearing once. The sample taken for sequencing was peripheral blood. These receptors were collected from a man aged 70 or older with acute or convalescent COVID-19.

V usage is TRBV29-1 and J usage is TRBJ2-7; possible D gene TRBD2, 6 bases. Germline V CDR1 and CDR2: SQVTM, ANQGSEA. The ends were cut back, 6 bases at V and 1 base at J, with 16 bases in the middle. This CDR3 contains 14 residues. The CDR3 DNA reads as TGCAGCGTACTAGGAGGGGCCTTTTCCTACGAGCAGTACTTC. It yields the protein CSVLGGAFSYEQYF.

CDR3 nucleotides: TGTGCCAGCAGACTCGACAGGACGTCCTACGAGCAGTACGTC. It specifies CASRLDRTSYEQYV. The V gene is TRBV6-5, the J gene TRBJ2-7, with TRBD1 as a possible D gene (6 bases). V dropped 6 bases and J dropped 1 base, with 13 bases sitting between them. Germline V gene sequence: CDR1 MNHEY, CDR2 SVGAGI. The CDR3 extends over 14 amino acids.

This sequence joins TRBV3-1 (or the pseudogene TRBV3-2) and TRBJ2-1, with 9 nucleotides matching TRBD1. In germline, CDR1 is LGHDT, CDR2 YNNKEL (reference sequence). The junction had 6 bases not matched to a gene; V was cut back by 3 bases and J by 6 bases. This CDR3 has 15 amino acids. For the CDR3, the DNA is TGTGCCAGCAGCCACCCCCGACAGGGGGGCAATGAGCAGTTCTTC. It specifies CASSHPRQGGNEQFF.

The chain recombines TRBV5-6 with TRBJ1-1; D is possibly TRBD1 (5 bases). The ends were cut back, 6 bases at V and 1 base at J, with 16 bases in the middle. Per germline, CDR1 SGHDT and CDR2 YYEEEE. The CDR3 contains 15 residues. Written as DNA, the CDR3 is TGTGCCAGCATGAACTTAGCGGGGGGGAACACTGAAGCTTTCTTT. As protein: CASMNLAGGNTEAFF.